This entry lists 5 T cell receptor beta chains sequenced from one sample in a study of shared clonotypes between healthy human individuals. The table came from immunoSEQ multiplex PCR; TCRdb's copy has only in-frame clones and leaves some out. The table shows millions of clones, with roughly 95% occurring only once. The source material was naive CD4+ T cells sorted from blood. The subset: CD45RA+ positively selected. The receptors were gathered from a young man in good health.

The rearrangement joins TRBV10-3 to TRBJ2-3, with unresolved D. V was cut by 0 bases and J by 0 bases, with 13 bases left in between. From germline, CDR1 is ENHRY and CDR2 SYGVKD. The length of the CDR3 is 17 residues. The CDR3 protein is CAISESFISDSTDTQYF. The CDR3 DNA follows: TGTGCCATCAGTGAGTCTTTTATCAGCGATAGCACAGATACGCAGTATTTT.

CDR3 bases: TGTGCCAGCAGCCCCTATGGGGCTGGGGCCAACGTCCTGACTTTC. Its translation: CASSPYGAGANVLTF. The chain carries TRBV11-3 and TRBJ2-6; D is unresolved. The CDR3 has 15 amino acids. The ends were cut back, 5 bases at V and 2 bases at J, with 10 bases in the middle. Germline-derived CDR1 and CDR2 are SGHNT and YENEEA.

This chain uses TRBV6-6 with TRBJ2-3; D is unresolved. The CDR3 extends over 14 amino acids. The germline V and J ends were trimmed by 2 bases and 6 bases, with 12 bases remaining between them. CDR1 MNHNY and CDR2 SVGAGI come from the germline V gene (reference sequence). CDR3 residues: CASSYRSGADTQYF. As DNA, the CDR3 is TGTGCCAGCAGTTACAGGTCGGGCGCTGATACGCAGTATTTT.

J is TRBJ1-1 and V is TRBV15, with D possibly TRBD1 on 5 matching bases. The CDR3 is 14 residues long. The V gene's germline CDR1 is LNHNV and CDR2 YYDKDF (reference sequence). Trimming pared 0 bases from V and 1 base from J, leaving 6 bases between. CDR3 amino acids: CATSREGQNTEAFF. The CDR3, as DNA: TGTGCCACCAGCAGAGAGGGGCAGAACACTGAAGCTTTCTTT. Full variable domain (missing parts from reference TRBV15 and TRBJ1-1): DAMVIQNPRYQVTQFGKPVTLSCSQTLNHNVMYWYQQKSSQAPKLLFHYYDKDFNNEADTPDNFQSRRPNTSFCFLDIRSPGLGDTAMYLCATSREGQNTEAFFGQGTRLTVV.

This chain links TRBV6-5 with TRBJ1-2; D is ambiguous. From germline, CDR1 is MNHEY and CDR2 SVGAGI. Trimming pared 5 bases from V and 3 bases from J, leaving 10 bases between. The CDR3 spans 13 residues. The CDR3 region has the DNA TGTGCCAGCAGTCGGGCTGGGGACTATGGCTACACCTTC. It yields the protein CASSRAGDYGYTF.